What follows are 22 T cell receptor beta chains derived from one specimen sequenced in a study of radiotherapy plus CTLA-4 blockade in lung cancer. TCRdb's table, derived via immunoSEQ multiplex PCR, lists solely in-frame clones and lacks some. Counted here are tens of thousands of clones, approximately 68% occurring once; the ten biggest clones make up 9.8%. Sequenced material: peripheral blood, taken from a patient treated with radiotherapy plus ipilimumab. Receptors originate from a human donor with non-small cell lung cancer who had stable disease on radiotherapy plus ipilimumab.

The chain joins TRBV7-6 to TRBJ1-4; D might be TRBD1 (6 bases). Germline loops: CDR1 SGHVS, CDR2 FNYEAQ. With 4 bases removed from V and 3 bases from J, the gap between germline ends came to 12 bases. This CDR3 contains 15 residues. CDR3 DNA: TGTGCCAGCAGCTCACTGGGACAACCTAATGAAAAACTGTTTTTT. Protein sequence: CASSSLGQPNEKLFF.

This clone appeared once. This sequence joins TRBV7-2 and TRBJ1-1; perhaps TRBD1 as D (6 bases). Germline CDR1 is SGHTA and CDR2 is FQGNSA. With 3 bases removed from V and 7 bases from J, the gap between germline ends came to 12 bases. The CDR3 totals 13 residues. CDR3 in DNA: TGTGCCAGCAGCTTCAGGGGCGATTTTGAAGCTTTCTTT. Protein product: CASSFRGDFEAFF.

J is TRBJ2-2 and V is TRBV19, with 9 bases lining up with TRBD1. Trimming took 5 bases from V and 5 from J; bases not matched to a gene: 6. Germline CDR1 reads LNHDA; CDR2 reads SQIVND (reference sequence). The CDR3 contains 15 residues. As DNA, the CDR3 is TGTGCCAGTAGTGGACAGGGGCGTTTAACCGGGGAGCTGTTTTTT. Protein sequence: CASSGQGRLTGELFF.

This clone was detected only a few times. V and J are TRBV5-6 and TRBJ2-7; tentatively, D is TRBD2 (5 bases). Germline V gene lookup returns CDR1 SGHDT and CDR2 YYEEEE. This CDR3 region has 14 residues. V dropped 4 bases and J dropped 4 bases, with 15 bases sitting between them. CDR3 DNA sequence: TGTGCCAGCAGCCGGGGAGACACGTCTTACGAGCAGTACTTC. Translating gives CASSRGDTSYEQYF.

The chain joins TRBV5-1 to TRBJ1-5, with D possibly TRBD1 on 5 matching bases. This CDR3 has 14 residues. Trimming removed 3 bases from V and 7 bases from J, with 14 bases in between. Germline values: CDR1 SGHRS, CDR2 YFSETQ. The DNA for the CDR3 is TGCGCCAGCAGCTCCCAGGGTGGGGAACAGCCCCAGCATTTT. It encodes CASSSQGGEQPQHF.

CDR3 amino acids: CASSQGGQGRYGYTF. DNA of the CDR3: TGTGCCAGCAGTCAAGGGGGACAGGGACGGTATGGCTACACCTTC. The chain carries TRBV6-1 and TRBJ1-2; 9 bases map to TRBD1. V was clipped by 5 bases and J by 5 bases; unmatched bases: 9. The germline gives CDR1 MNHNS, CDR2 SASEGT. This CDR3 comprises 15 residues.

The chain carries TRBV7-2 and TRBJ1-5; D ambiguous. CDR3 length: 15 amino acids. V was shortened by 1 base and J by 3 bases, with 10 bases between the two germline ends. Germline CDR1 and CDR2: SGHTA and FQGNSA. The CDR3 DNA reads as TGTGCCAGCAGCTTAGAAGCGGGAACCAATCAGCCCCAGCATTTT. Residues: CASSLEAGTNQPQHF.

This clone turned up a few times. The chain joins TRBV10-3 to TRBJ1-2; unclear D gene. Trimming stripped 5 bases from V and 9 bases from J, with 16 bases between. This CDR3 region has 13 residues. From germline, CDR1 is ENHRY and CDR2 SYGVKD. CDR3 protein: CAISKDGESSYTF. In nucleotides, the CDR3 is TGTGCCATCAGTAAGGACGGGGAAAGTAGCTACACCTTC.

A few counts support this clone. V gene TRBV9 combines with J gene TRBJ1-1; D call uncertain. There are 14 residues in the CDR3. The V end was cut by 3 bases, the J end by 3 bases, with 12 bases between. The V gene's germline CDR1 is SGDLS and CDR2 YYNGEE. Written as DNA, the CDR3 is TGTGCCAGCAGCGGCATAGGGAGGGACACTGAAGCTTTCTTT. Its translation: CASSGIGRDTEAFF.

This clone was seen just once. The gene calls are TRBV29-1 and TRBJ2-5; 8 positions match TRBD1. The V gene end was trimmed by 6 bases and the J gene end by 5 bases; junction bases not matched to a gene: 5. CDR3 size: 12 residues. The V gene's germline CDR1 is SQVTM and CDR2 ANQGSEA. The chain's CDR3 is CSVGQGGETQYF. The CDR3 DNA reads TGCAGCGTCGGACAGGGTGGGGAGACCCAGTACTTC. The variable domain in full, completed from reference TRBV29-1 and TRBJ2-5, reads SAVISQKPSRDICQRGTSLTIQCQVDSQVTMMFWYRQQPGQSLTLIATANQGSEATYESGFVIDKFPISRPNLTFSTLTVSNMSPEDSSIYLCSVGQGGETQYFGPGTRLLVL.

The chain joins TRBV5-1 to TRBJ2-5; no clear D. Germline lookup yields CDR1 SGHRS and CDR2 YFSETQ. The CDR3 runs 14 residues. V lost 2 bases and J 3 bases, leaving 11 bases between the germline ends. The CDR3 spells CASSLYTTKETQYF. CDR3 nucleotide sequence: TGCGCCAGCAGCTTATATACAACGAAAGAGACCCAGTACTTC.

This clone was found a few times. The V gene is TRBV5-1, the J gene TRBJ2-7; a weak D match, TRBD2 (7 bases). The V and J ends lost 3 bases and 1 base respectively, with 14 bases between them. CDR1 is SGHRS and CDR2 is YFSETQ in the germline V gene. CDR3 size: 15 residues. As DNA, the CDR3 is TGCGCCAGCAGCTCACAGGGAGGGAGATCCTACGAGCAGTACTTC. Residues: CASSSQGGRSYEQYF.

The rearrangement links TRBV6-5 to TRBJ1-1; D not resolved. Per germline, CDR1 MNHEY and CDR2 SVGAGI. The CDR3 covers 16 residues. Trimming left V 1 base short and J 3 bases short, with 15 bases between. The chain's CDR3 is CASSYFPTGRDTEAFF. Here the CDR3 DNA reads TGTGCCAGCAGTTACTTTCCTACGGGAAGAGACACTGAAGCTTTCTTT.

The chain combines TRBV14 with TRBJ1-2; no clear D. Trimming shortened V by 4 bases and J by 0 bases, and 12 bases separated the two germline ends. This CDR3 has 15 residues. Germline CDR1 is SGHDN and CDR2 is FVKESK. The CDR3 DNA is TGTGCCAGCAGCCGGCCGGGAACCACTAACTATGGCTACACCTTC. It specifies CASSRPGTTNYGYTF.

V is TRBV5-3 and J is TRBJ1-1; tentatively, D is TRBD1 (5 bases). TRBV5-3 is flagged as an ORF with uncertain function. CDR3 length: 15 amino acids. Trimming left V 2 bases short and J 4 bases short, with 15 bases between. This chain's CDR3 is CARSFGGAPSTEAFF. CDR3 sequence (DNA): TGTGCCAGAAGCTTCGGTGGGGCGCCGAGCACTGAAGCTTTCTTT.

V usage is TRBV6-6 and J usage is TRBJ1-6; tentative D call: TRBD1 (6 bases). This CDR3 has 16 residues. Germline V CDR1 and CDR2: MNHNY, SVGAGI (reference sequence). Trimming stripped 5 bases from V and 0 bases from J, with 11 bases between. The DNA for the CDR3 is TGTGCCAGCAGTCGTGGACAGAACTCCTATAATTCACCCCTCCACTTT. Translated: CASSRGQNSYNSPLHF.

This clone was observed a handful of times. The V gene is TRBV15, the J gene TRBJ1-6, with no clear D. CDR3 length equals 14 residues. CDR1 and CDR2 (germline): LNHNV, YYDKDF (reference sequence). Between the trimmed V and J ends, which lost 1 base and 8 bases, there was a span of 9 bases. DNA for the CDR3: TGTGCCACCAGCAGAGGGCGGTTGGATTCACCCCTCCACTTT. Its protein product is CATSRGRLDSPLHF.

This clone was counted a single time. This sequence joins TRBV10-1 and TRBJ1-2; a possible D gene is TRBD1 (5 bases). V was pared by 0 bases and J by 8 bases, with 10 bases between. CDR3 length: 13 amino acids. Germline lookup yields CDR1 WNHNN and CDR2 SYGVQD (reference sequence). The CDR3 region has the DNA TGCGCCAGCAGTGAGTCCCGGACAACCGGCTACACCTTC. It codes for CASSESRTTGYTF.

The J gene is TRBJ1-5, the V gene TRBV19, with a possible D match to TRBD1 (6 bases). V shed 3 bases and J shed 0 bases, with 9 bases lying between them. The CDR3 has 15 residues. The germline V gene has CDR1 LNHDA and CDR2 SQIVND (reference sequence). CDR3 amino acids: CASSMTGNSNQPQHF. Here the CDR3 DNA reads TGTGCCAGTAGTATGACAGGTAATAGCAATCAGCCCCAGCATTTT.

V gene TRBV4-2 combines with J gene TRBJ2-3; TRBD2 matches at 15 bases. The length of the CDR3 is 18 residues. V gave up 1 base and J gave up 5 bases; unmatched junction bases: 7. Germline assignment: CDR1 LGHNA and CDR2 YNFKEQ. The CDR3 nucleotides read TGTGCCAGCAGCCAAGCCCCCGGGACTAGCGGGGGGCAAGATACGCAGTATTTT. Translated, it gives CASSQAPGTSGGQDTQYF.

The table lists this clone with a few counts. The chain couples TRBV7-2 to TRBJ2-1, with D uncertain. This CDR3 is built from 17 residues. V was pared by 5 bases and J by 0 bases, with 17 bases between. The germline V gene has CDR1 SGHTA and CDR2 FQGNSA. In nucleotides, the CDR3 is TGTGCCAGCAGCCTTAGGTTTACGGAGAGCTCCTACAATGAGCAGTTCTTC. Its protein is CASSLRFTESSYNEQFF.

The chain is built from TRBV7-2 and TRBJ2-2; D unclear. Per germline, CDR1 SGHTA and CDR2 FQGNSA. The CDR3 extends over 13 amino acids. The V end lost 1 base, the J end lost 5 bases, and 5 bases lay between the germline ends. The CDR3 spells CASSLDRTGELFF. In DNA, the CDR3 is TGTGCCAGCAGCTTAGATCGGACCGGGGAGCTGTTTTTT.